The present TCR beta chain was sequenced within a study of blood T cells in healthy people across ages. The wider study: In model experiments, template switching was able to capture about one barcoded beta molecule for every two T cells that were present.

Study conclusions and caveats: Naive T cell percentage showed a strong correlation with the diversity of TCR beta. Long-lived donors carried more naive CD4+ cells and greater diversity than aged donors.

Donors ranged from about 6 to 90 years old and were healthy Caucasians in Russia. Combining a sample-barcoded 5' primer with a J-beta primer mix, a second PCR ran for roughly 7 to 12 cycles. TCRdb fed the 5' RACE reads into MiXCR, producing one record per CDR3 protein. Counted here are hundreds of thousands of distinct CDR3 sequences, roughly 30% occurring once; the ten biggest clones make up approximately 15%. CDR1 and CDR2 (germline): SGHTA, FQGNSA. The length of the CDR3 is 13 residues. Note on this clonotype: The antigen is unknown. At one of its ends the junction is not consistent with the germline gene, which may arise from a read error.

Sequenced sample: blood. This clonotype was sampled from an elderly woman in good health. This rearrangement joins TRBV7-2 to TRBJ2-7; D unresolved. The DNA for the CDR3 is TGTGCCAGCAGCTTAGCCCGTGCCTACGAGCGGTACTTC. Amino acids: CASSLARAYERYF.